These 6 T cell receptor beta chains share one sample of origin, sequenced in a study of radiation and T cells in renal cell carcinoma. TCRdb's table, derived via immunoSEQ multiplex PCR, lists solely in-frame clones and lacks some. The table lists around 78,000 clones, nearly 90% of them singletons. Time point here: blood 4 weeks post-SBRT, at nephrectomy. Sample treatment: 15 Gy SBRT to primary tumor, nephrectomy 4 weeks later. The source material was blood, sampled from a patient whose treatment included radiotherapy and nephrectomy. The receptors derive from a woman aged 70-85 years with renal cell carcinoma.

The chain's CDR3 is CASSQLAGGNTQYF. The CDR3 bases are TGTGCCAGCAGTCAACTAGCGGGGGGGAATACGCAGTATTTT. This chain links TRBV25-1 with TRBJ2-3, with 13 bases that match TRBD2. The CDR3 runs 14 residues. J lost 7 bases, V lost 5 bases, and 3 bases had no gene match. Germline V gene data show CDR1 as MGHDK and CDR2 as SYGVNS.

This chain uses TRBV30 with TRBJ1-5, with D tentatively TRBD1 (5 bases). Germline V lookup: CDR1 GTSNPN, CDR2 SVGIG (reference sequence). This CDR3 has 14 amino acids. Deletions cut 2 bases from V and 7 bases from J, with 15 bases between. The CDR3 nucleotides read TGTGCCTGGAGTCCCGCTGGGGGAGGGCAGCCCCAGCATTTT. This encodes CAWSPAGGGQPQHF.

V usage is TRBV7-2 and J usage is TRBJ2-5; TRBD2 matches at 10 bases. The CDR3 loop spans 18 amino acids. The junction had 8 bases not matched to a gene; V was cut back by 1 base and J by 0 bases. CDR1 SGHTA and CDR2 FQGNSA come from the germline V gene. The CDR3: CASSLEWTSGYHQETQYF. CDR3 in DNA: TGTGCCAGCAGCTTAGAATGGACTAGCGGATACCACCAAGAGACCCAGTACTTC.

The rearrangement uses TRBV4-3 and TRBJ2-1, with 10 bases lining up with TRBD2. The CDR3 consists of 15 residues. Germline V gives CDR1 LGHNA, CDR2 YSLEER. J lost 7 bases, V lost 4 bases, and 7 bases had no gene match. Written as DNA, the CDR3 is TGCGCCAGCAGCCCCGGGACTAGCGCCTCTAATGAGCAGTTCTTC. This encodes CASSPGTSASNEQFF.

This chain joins TRBV5-6 and TRBJ1-2; perhaps TRBD1 as D (5 bases). V shed 3 bases and J shed 0 bases, with 9 bases lying between them. This CDR3 contains 14 residues. Germline CDR1 and CDR2: SGHDT and YYEEEE. The CDR3 loop is CASSYVGANYGYTF. CDR3 bases: TGTGCCAGCAGCTACGTGGGGGCTAACTATGGCTACACCTTC.

The chain links TRBV7-3 to TRBJ1-1; no definite D call. CDR1 and CDR2 (germline): SGHTA, FQGTGA. The CDR3 has 15 residues. V was trimmed by 5 bases and J by 0 bases, leaving 13 bases between them. CDR3 nucleotides: TGTGCCAGCAGCCCCCTGCCGGGCCTGAACACTGAAGCTTTCTTT. Protein product: CASSPLPGLNTEAFF. The full variable domain, rest sourced from reference TRBV7-3 and TRBJ1-1, is GAGVSQTPSNKVTEKGKYVELRCDPISGHTALYWYRQSLGQGPEFLIYFQGTGAADDSGLPNDRFFAVRPEGSVSTLKIQRTERGDSAVYLCASSPLPGLNTEAFFGQGTRLTVV.